A selection of T cell receptor beta chains follows, all from one sample in a study of blood T cell repertoires in COVID-19. The protocol was immunoSEQ multiplex PCR, while the TCRdb copy is restricted to in-frame clones and leaves out a portion. Of fewer than 350,000 clones in the sample, approximately 86% were seen once. The material sequenced was peripheral blood. These receptors were collected from a woman aged 70-85 years with COVID-19, enrolled during active disease. Both conserved end residues are part of each CDR3. D genes are given only for firm matches. The size of a clone is reported for some rows only, either as once, few or many, or as a class for expanded clones.

j_call clone_size d_call v_call cdr3_aa cdr3_nt
TRBJ1-2 - - TRBV10-3 CAISESGGLYGYTF TGTGCCATCAGTGAGTCAGGAGGGCTCTATGGCTACACCTTC
TRBJ1-2 - - TRBV7-2 CASSLVVETGWGYTF TGTGCCAGCAGCTTAGTTGTGGAGACAGGATGGGGCTACACCTTC
TRBJ1-1 - TRBD1 TRBV5-1 CASSLVPGTGNTEAFF TGCGCCAGCAGCTTGGTCCCCGGGACAGGGAACACTGAAGCTTTCTTT
TRBJ1-1 - TRBD1 TRBV2 CASRPGQGLGNTEAFF TGTGCCAGCAGGCCCGGACAGGGCCTCGGGAACACTGAAGCTTTCTTT
TRBJ1-2 - - TRBV27 CASSLSGDNYGYTF TGTGCCAGCAGTTTATCAGGGGATAACTATGGCTACACCTTC
TRBJ2-7 - TRBD1 TRBV6-5 CASREDRGNEQYF TGTGCCAGCAGAGAGGACAGGGGCAACGAGCAGTACTTC
TRBJ2-1 - - TRBV7-6 CASSLTGGGNEQFF TGTGCCAGCAGCCTGACGGGGGGCGGGAATGAGCAGTTCTTC
TRBJ2-5 - - TRBV5-1 CASSLVGWREETQYF TGCGCCAGCAGCTTGGTAGGGTGGCGGGAAGAGACCCAGTACTTC
TRBJ1-2 few TRBD1 TRBV2 CASSGGTGKELDGYTF TGTGCCAGCAGCGGAGGGACAGGCAAAGAATTAGATGGCTACACCTTC
TRBJ2-3 - - TRBV10-2 CASSDGLITDTQYF TGCGCCAGCAGTGACGGACTAATCACAGATACGCAGTATTTT
TRBJ2-2 - - TRBV9 CASSVMSAGELFF TGTGCCAGCAGCGTAATGTCCGCCGGGGAGCTGTTTTTT
TRBJ1-1 many - TRBV2 CASSEGPAEAFF TGTGCCAGCAGTGAGGGGCCCGCTGAAGCTTTCTTT
TRBJ2-5 - - TRBV19 CASSMRRGETQYF TGTGCCAGTAGTATGCGGCGAGGAGAGACCCAGTACTTC
TRBJ1-4 - - TRBV11-2 CASSLVSGVGEKLFF TGTGCCAGCAGCTTAGTATCAGGGGTAGGGGAAAAACTGTTTTTT
TRBJ2-6 once - TRBV5-1 CASSPQGSGANVLTF TGCGCCAGCAGCCCCCAGGGTTCAGGGGCCAACGTCCTGACTTTC
TRBJ1-5 - - TRBV7-9 CASSLGAQNNQPQHF TGTGCCAGCAGCTTAGGGGCTCAGAACAATCAGCCCCAGCATTTT
TRBJ1-5 - - TRBV11-2 CASSPGVRQPQHF TGTGCCAGCAGCCCAGGGGTCCGGCAGCCCCAGCATTTT
TRBJ1-1 - TRBD1 TRBV6-5 CASSYSGTRGATEAFF TGTGCCAGCAGTTACTCGGGAACCAGGGGGGCCACTGAAGCTTTCTTT
TRBJ2-1 - - TRBV5-6 CASSISPSSYNEQFF TGTGCCAGCAGCATCTCTCCGAGCTCCTACAATGAGCAGTTCTTC
TRBJ1-6 few - TRBV5-6 CASSQGWDSPLHF TGTGCCAGCAGTCAGGGGTGGGATTCACCCCTCCACTTT
TRBJ2-6 - TRBD2 TRBV2 CASSGYSGGAGGANVLTF TGTGCCAGCAGTGGCTATAGCGGGGGGGCCGGCGGGGCCAACGTCCTGACTTTC
TRBJ1-2 - - TRBV27 CASSWGPTRGYGYTF TGTGCCAGCAGTTGGGGGCCTACCCGCGGCTATGGCTACACCTTC
TRBJ1-2 few TRBD1 TRBV6-5 CASSPSWTGYGYTF TGTGCCAGCAGTCCTTCATGGACAGGCTATGGCTACACCTTC
TRBJ2-3 - TRBD1 TRBV3-1/TRBV3-2 CASSVPGQGSLGTDTQYF TGTGCCAGCAGCGTACCGGGACAGGGCTCTCTAGGCACAGATACGCAGTATTTT
TRBJ1-2 - TRBD1 TRBV6-5 CASSYKGDSDYGYTF TGTGCCAGCAGTTACAAGGGGGACAGCGATTATGGCTACACCTTC
TRBJ1-2 - - TRBV3-1/TRBV3-2 CASSQRDYGYTF TGTGCCAGCAGCCAACGGGACTATGGCTACACCTTC
TRBJ2-7 - - TRBV6-5 CASSSGRQYEQYF TGTGCCAGCAGTTCGGGAAGACAATACGAGCAGTACTTC
TRBJ1-1 - TRBD1 TRBV6-5 CASSYIRTGGGTEAFF TGTGCCAGCAGTTACATAAGGACAGGGGGGGGGACTGAAGCTTTCTTT
TRBJ2-5 - - TRBV5-8 CASSPRLYQETQYF TGTGCCAGCAGCCCTAGGCTATACCAAGAGACCCAGTACTTC
TRBJ2-2 - TRBD2 TRBV2 CASSETSGGTGELFF TGTGCCAGCAGTGAGACTAGCGGGGGCACCGGGGAGCTGTTTTTT
TRBJ1-2 - TRBD1 TRBV4-3 CASSQDLTGNPPGYTF TGCGCCAGCAGCCAAGATCTGACAGGGAACCCGCCTGGCTACACCTTC
TRBJ2-2 - - TRBV13 CASSLPAGAVYTGELFF TGTGCCAGCAGCTTACCCGCGGGGGCCGTGTACACCGGGGAGCTGTTTTTT
TRBJ2-7 - - TRBV21-1 CASSKPRQGDEQYF TGTGCCAGCAGCAAGCCTCGACAGGGGGACGAGCAGTACTTC
TRBJ1-2 - - TRBV10-3 CAISESGPGYGYTF TGTGCCATCAGTGAATCAGGTCCGGGGTATGGCTACACCTTC
TRBJ1-1 - TRBD1 TRBV19 CASKRQGGHTEAFF TGTGCCAGTAAAAGACAGGGAGGTCACACTGAAGCTTTCTTT
TRBJ2-5 - - TRBV7-6 CASSLLQVGTQYF TGTGCCAGCAGCTTATTACAGGTCGGGACCCAGTACTTC
TRBJ1-1 - - TRBV19 CASTPGGGNAEAFF TGTGCCAGCACCCCTGGCGGGGGTAACGCTGAAGCTTTCTTT
TRBJ2-7 - - TRBV5-6 CASSLRQTISYEQYF TGTGCCAGCAGCTTGAGGCAGACAATCTCCTACGAGCAGTACTTC
TRBJ1-1 few TRBD1 TRBV7-9 CASSSDRQNTEAFF TGTGCCAGCAGCTCGGACAGGCAAAACACTGAAGCTTTCTTT
TRBJ2-3 - TRBD2 TRBV4-1 CASSQGEGLAGSDTQYF TGCGCCAGCAGCCAGGGGGAGGGACTAGCGGGGTCAGATACGCAGTATTTT
TRBJ1-5 - TRBD1 TRBV18 CASSPPGGQGNQPQHF TGTGCCAGCTCACCCCCGGGCGGACAGGGCAATCAGCCCCAGCATTTT
TRBJ2-7 - TRBD1 TRBV5-1 CASSPAGTGVAYEQYF TGCGCCAGCAGTCCCGCCGGGACAGGGGTGGCCTACGAGCAGTACTTC
TRBJ2-7 - - TRBV24-1 CATSDRGNPTYEQYF TGTGCCACCAGTGACAGGGGAAACCCAACCTACGAGCAGTACTTC
TRBJ1-5 - - TRBV7-2 CASSYTGLNQPQHF TGTGCCAGCAGTTATACAGGGCTCAATCAGCCCCAGCATTTT
TRBJ1-3 few - TRBV28 CASYRVLEGNTIYF TGTGCCAGCTACAGGGTTTTAGAGGGAAACACCATATATTTT
TRBJ2-1 once TRBD2 TRBV4-2 CASSQDPAGGQSEQFF TGTGCCAGCAGCCAAGATCCAGCGGGGGGGCAGAGTGAGCAGTTCTTC
TRBJ2-7 - - TRBV11-3 CASSLGGSSYEQYF TGTGCCAGCAGCTTAGGGGGCAGCTCCTACGAGCAGTACTTC
TRBJ2-1 - - TRBV29-1 CSVVRQGGHEQFF TGCAGCGTTGTAAGGCAGGGAGGACATGAGCAGTTCTTC
TRBJ2-2 - - TRBV6-5 CASNALDGNTGELFF TGTGCCAGCAATGCCCTAGACGGGAACACCGGGGAGCTGTTTTTT
TRBJ2-5 - - TRBV5-1 CASAPRGYSTQETQYF TGCGCCAGCGCCCCTAGGGGGTATTCGACCCAAGAGACCCAGTACTTC
TRBJ2-5 - TRBD1 TRBV2 CASSDVDRVETQYF TGTGCCAGCAGTGATGTTGACAGGGTTGAGACCCAGTACTTC
TRBJ2-2 - TRBD2 TRBV19 CASSMSGLAGNTGELFF TGTGCCAGTAGTATGTCTGGGCTAGCGGGGAACACCGGGGAGCTGTTTTTT
TRBJ1-2 - - TRBV3-1/TRBV3-2 CASSPPTGNLYLRSKSNYGYTF TGTGCCAGCAGCCCGCCTACAGGGAATCTATATTTAAGGTCGAAGTCTAACTATGGCTACACCTTC
TRBJ1-1 - - TRBV18 CASSPPRVRGHTEAFF TGTGCCAGCTCACCACCCAGGGTCAGGGGCCACACTGAAGCTTTCTTT
TRBJ2-3 - TRBD2 TRBV10-1 CASSGTSGADTQYF TGCGCCAGCAGTGGAACTAGCGGTGCAGATACGCAGTATTTT
TRBJ1-3 - - TRBV5-1 CASTGSGNTIYF TGCGCCAGCACCGGCTCTGGAAACACCATATATTTT
TRBJ1-6 once - TRBV5-6 CASRPLAGDNSPLHF TGTGCCAGCAGGCCTTTGGCAGGGGATAATTCACCCCTCCACTTT
TRBJ2-2 - TRBD1 TRBV7-2 CASSLVQGAAGELFF TGTGCCAGCAGCTTAGTGCAGGGGGCGGCCGGGGAGCTGTTTTTT